This T cell receptor (beta chain) was recovered during a study of control samples from healthy donors and cancer patients. CDR1 and CDR2 (germline): MGHRA, YSYEKL. The CDR3 spans 14 residues. V lost 2 bases and J 3 bases, leaving 8 bases between the germline ends. The method was immunoSEQ multiplex PCR; TCRdb's version includes in-frame clones alone and lacks a portion of them. The sample shows about 170,000 clones, 90% to 95% of them seen only once. Sequencing was performed on blood. This clonotype was sampled from a woman under 30 in good health. V usage is TRBV4-1 and J usage is TRBJ1-5; D gene uncertain. The CDR3 spells CASSQSRPNQPQHF. CDR3 bases: TGCGCCAGCAGCCAATCCAGGCCCAATCAGCCCCAGCATTTT.